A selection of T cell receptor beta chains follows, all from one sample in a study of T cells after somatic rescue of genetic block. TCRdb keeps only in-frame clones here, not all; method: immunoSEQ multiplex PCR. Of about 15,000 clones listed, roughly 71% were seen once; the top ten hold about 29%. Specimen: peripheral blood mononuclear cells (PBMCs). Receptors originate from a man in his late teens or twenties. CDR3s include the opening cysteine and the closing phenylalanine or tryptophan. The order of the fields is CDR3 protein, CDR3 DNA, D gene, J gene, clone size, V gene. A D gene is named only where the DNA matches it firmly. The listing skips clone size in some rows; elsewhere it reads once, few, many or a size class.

cdr3_aa: CASSLELSSRETQYF; cdr3_nt: TGTGCCAGCAGCTTAGAGTTGTCTAGCCGAGAGACCCAGTACTTC; d_call: -; j_call: TRBJ2-5; clone_size: few; v_call: TRBV7-9
cdr3_aa: CASSPGGSGANVLTF; cdr3_nt: TGTGCCAGCAGCCCCGGAGGATCTGGGGCCAACGTCCTGACTTTC; d_call: -; j_call: TRBJ2-6; clone_size: once; v_call: TRBV9
cdr3_aa: CASSLGPAQGASGANVLTF; cdr3_nt: TGTGCCAGCAGCTTGGGCCCGGCGCAGGGGGCTTCTGGGGCCAACGTCCTGACTTTC; d_call: TRBD1; j_call: TRBJ2-6; clone_size: -; v_call: TRBV5-5
cdr3_aa: CASSEGTGANVLTF; cdr3_nt: TGTGCCAGCAGTGAGGGGACGGGGGCCAACGTCCTGACTTTC; d_call: -; j_call: TRBJ2-6; clone_size: -; v_call: TRBV6-6
cdr3_aa: CASSPNGLHLSGNTIYF; cdr3_nt: TGTGCCAGCTCACCCAATGGACTCCACCTCTCTGGAAACACCATATATTTT; d_call: -; j_call: TRBJ1-3; clone_size: -; v_call: TRBV18
cdr3_aa: CASSPGLAGATAKNIQYF; cdr3_nt: TGCGCCAGCAGCCCGGGACTAGCGGGGGCCACAGCCAAAAACATTCAGTACTTC; d_call: TRBD2; j_call: TRBJ2-4; clone_size: -; v_call: TRBV5-1
cdr3_aa: CASSLRGANYGYTF; cdr3_nt: TGTGCCAGCAGTTTGAGGGGGGCTAACTATGGCTACACCTTC; d_call: -; j_call: TRBJ1-2; clone_size: -; v_call: TRBV27
cdr3_aa: CASSSWTGAGDTQYF; cdr3_nt: TGTGCCAGCAGCTCCTGGACAGGGGCAGGGGATACGCAGTATTTT; d_call: TRBD1; j_call: TRBJ2-3; clone_size: -; v_call: TRBV7-9
cdr3_aa: CASSLTSGIGYEQYF; cdr3_nt: TGTGCCAGCAGCCTGACTAGCGGAATTGGGTACGAGCAGTACTTC; d_call: TRBD2; j_call: TRBJ2-7; clone_size: few; v_call: TRBV5-4
cdr3_aa: CASSARQGMNTEAFF; cdr3_nt: TGTGCCAGCAGCGCGAGACAGGGTATGAACACTGAAGCTTTCTTT; d_call: TRBD1; j_call: TRBJ1-1; clone_size: -; v_call: TRBV9
cdr3_aa: CASSFSTSQHNEQFF; cdr3_nt: TGTGCCAGCAGCTTCTCGACTAGCCAGCACAATGAGCAGTTCTTC; d_call: TRBD2; j_call: TRBJ2-1; clone_size: -; v_call: TRBV7-9
cdr3_aa: CASSPTAGLAGRSTASEQFF; cdr3_nt: TGTGCCAGCAGCCCGACTGCAGGACTAGCGGGGCGATCTACGGCATCTGAGCAGTTCTTC; d_call: TRBD2; j_call: TRBJ2-1; clone_size: -; v_call: TRBV7-3